This TCR beta chain was sequenced in a study of blood T cell repertoires in COVID-19. Study-level information: Sample material is recorded as cDNA or gDNA derived from T cells, B-cell-depleted T cells, or PBMCs.

Original processing methods: Amplification from reference gene primers served as the basis for estimated nucleated cell counts. The assay was immunoSEQ multiplex PCR, and TCRdb's table has in-frame clones only and misses some. V, J and clone size reflect that table, while D and trimming were determined from the DNA. The data contain about 200,000 clones, roughly 90% of them singletons. This study enrolled people aged about 18 to 100 from approximately 24 US geographic areas. Donors in Cohort 3 who had recovered were those with two negative PCRs, healthcare professional clearance, or resolution of their symptoms. The CDR3 sequence is 12 residues long. Trimming left V 10 bases short and J 1 base short, with 5 bases between. From germline, CDR1 is MNHEY and CDR2 SVGAGI.

This chain uses TRBV6-5 with TRBJ2-6; D is unresolved. The TCR comes from a woman aged 18 to 35 who had recovered from COVID-19. The sequencing sample was made of PBMCs or T cells enriched from blood (not recorded which). Here the CDR3 DNA reads TGTGCCACCCTTTCTGGGGCCAACGTCCTGACTTTC. Protein product: CATLSGANVLTF.